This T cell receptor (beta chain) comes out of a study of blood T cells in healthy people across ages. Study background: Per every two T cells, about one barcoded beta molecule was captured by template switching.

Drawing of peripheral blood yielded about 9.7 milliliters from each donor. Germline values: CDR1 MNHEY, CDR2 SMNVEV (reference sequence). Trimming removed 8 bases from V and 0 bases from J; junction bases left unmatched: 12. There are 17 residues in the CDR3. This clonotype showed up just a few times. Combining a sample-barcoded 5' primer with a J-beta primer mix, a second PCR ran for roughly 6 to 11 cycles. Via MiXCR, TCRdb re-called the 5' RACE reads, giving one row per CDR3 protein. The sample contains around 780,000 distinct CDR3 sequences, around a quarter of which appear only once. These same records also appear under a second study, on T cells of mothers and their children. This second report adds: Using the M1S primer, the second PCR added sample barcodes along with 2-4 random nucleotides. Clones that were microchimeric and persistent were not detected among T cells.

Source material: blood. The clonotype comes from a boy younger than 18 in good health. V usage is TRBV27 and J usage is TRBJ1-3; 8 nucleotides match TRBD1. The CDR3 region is CASGAGQGPISGNTIYF. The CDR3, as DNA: TGTGCCAGCGGGGCCGGACAGGGCCCGATCTCTGGAAACACCATATATTTT.